The subject of this entry is one TCR beta chain. Its antigen is unknown. These data originate in a study of cytomegalovirus exposure and HLA in healthy donors. Background on the study: Unique TCRs from HLA-typed donors, 70 million to 100 million of them, were held in an early data release.

Whole-study results and caveats: Sequencing likely caused a cluster of highly shared sequence variants. Fewer N-insertions (relative to the roughly 610-donor mean) were reportedly seen in an Asian-associated ancestry cluster in a later analysis.

Both 60 Vbeta primers and 13 Jbeta primers went into the PCR. This table comes from immunoSEQ multiplex PCR, and its TCRdb copy is limited to in-frame clones, with some not included. The sample holds around 29,000 clones, about 64% seen once. The sequencing sample was made of PBMCs. This receptor was taken from a male donor in good health and CMV-seropositive.

CDR3 sequence reads: CASNLIGGAYGYTF. The CDR3 DNA sequence: TGTGCCAGCAACCTCATAGGGGGGGCCTATGGCTACACCTTC. This chain connects TRBV2 to TRBJ1-2, with a tentative D call TRBD1 (6 bases). Looked up from germline, CDR1 is SNHLY and CDR2 is FYNNEI. The CDR3 consists of 14 residues. The V end was cut by 7 bases, the J end by 4 bases, with 16 bases between.